Listed here is a single T cell receptor beta chain. Its antigen remains unknown. The record originates from a study of cytotoxic CD8 clonotypes in ibrutinib-treated CLL. Study-wide context: Across the patients, approximately 12 were relapsed/refractory, around 16 treatment-naive and approximately 18 IGHV unmutated. Study-wide results and limits: Clonality increased with ibrutinib response but returned toward baseline at progression.

The germline CDR1 and CDR2 sequences are MNHEY and SMNVEV (reference sequence). CDR3 size: 16 residues. Trimming removed 5 bases from V and 4 bases from J; junction bases left unmatched: 13. Produced via immunoSEQ multiplex PCR; TCRdb's table is partial and in-frame only. The sample gives around 70,000 clones, less than 95% of which show up once; approximately 3.1% is in the top ten. Genomic DNA (around 2 micrograms) was obtained from cryopreserved PBMCs for construction of TCR beta libraries. This TCR came from a human donor with chronic lymphocytic leukemia. This chain uses TRBV27 with TRBJ2-7, with 8 nucleotides matching TRBD1. Material: PBMCs, obtained after 12 months of ibrutinib treatment. This CDR3 is CASSPQGTGRSYEQYF. The CDR3, as DNA: TGTGCCAGCAGTCCACAAGGGACAGGCAGATCTTACGAGCAGTACTTC.